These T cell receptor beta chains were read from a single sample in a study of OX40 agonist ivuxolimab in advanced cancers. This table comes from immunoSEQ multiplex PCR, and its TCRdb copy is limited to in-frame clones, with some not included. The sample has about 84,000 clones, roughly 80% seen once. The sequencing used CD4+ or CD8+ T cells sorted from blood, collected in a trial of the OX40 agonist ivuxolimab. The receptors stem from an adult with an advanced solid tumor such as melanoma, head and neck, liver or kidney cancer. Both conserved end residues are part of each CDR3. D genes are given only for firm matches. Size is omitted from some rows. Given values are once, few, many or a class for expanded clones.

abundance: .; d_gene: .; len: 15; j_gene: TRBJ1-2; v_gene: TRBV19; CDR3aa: CASGPKWTAPYGYTF; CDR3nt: TGTGCCAGTGGGCCGAAGTGGACGGCGCCTTATGGCTACACCTTC
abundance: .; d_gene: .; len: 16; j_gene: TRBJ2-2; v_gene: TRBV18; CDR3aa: CASSPSFSLGSGELFF; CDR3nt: TGTGCCAGCTCACCTAGCTTCTCCCTTGGGTCCGGGGAGCTGTTTTTT
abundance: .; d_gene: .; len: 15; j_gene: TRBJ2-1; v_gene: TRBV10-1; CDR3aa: CASSEDRVVTNEQFF; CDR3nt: TGCGCCAGCAGTGAAGATCGGGTAGTCACCAATGAGCAGTTCTTC
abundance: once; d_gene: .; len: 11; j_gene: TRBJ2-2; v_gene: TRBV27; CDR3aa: CASTGEGELFF; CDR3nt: TGTGCCAGCACAGGGGAGGGGGAGCTGTTTTTT
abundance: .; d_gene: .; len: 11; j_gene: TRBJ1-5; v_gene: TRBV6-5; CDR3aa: CASSYGEPQHF; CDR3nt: TGTGCCAGCAGTTACGGAGAGCCCCAGCATTTT
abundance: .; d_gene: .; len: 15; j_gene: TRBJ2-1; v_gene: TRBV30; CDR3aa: CAWSVGDRSYNEQFF; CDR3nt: TGTGCCTGGAGTGTCGGCGACAGGTCCTACAATGAGCAGTTCTTC
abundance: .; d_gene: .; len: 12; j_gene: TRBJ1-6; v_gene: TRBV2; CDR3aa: CASSGNNSPLHF; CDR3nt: TGTGCCAGCAGCGGAAATAATTCACCCCTCCACTTT
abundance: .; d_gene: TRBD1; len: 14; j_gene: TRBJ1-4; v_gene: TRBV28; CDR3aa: CASSPGQGAEKLFF; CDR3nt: TGTGCCAGCAGTCCGGGACAGGGGGCTGAAAAACTGTTTTTT
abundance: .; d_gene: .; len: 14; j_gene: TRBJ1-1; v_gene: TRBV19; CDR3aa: CASSGPPMNTEAFF; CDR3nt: TGTGCCAGTAGTGGGCCACCCATGAACACTGAAGCTTTCTTT
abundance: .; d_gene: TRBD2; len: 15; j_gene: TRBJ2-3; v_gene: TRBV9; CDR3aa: CASSVDPGGDGTQYF; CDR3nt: TGTGCCAGCAGCGTAGATCCGGGGGGGGACGGTACGCAGTATTTT
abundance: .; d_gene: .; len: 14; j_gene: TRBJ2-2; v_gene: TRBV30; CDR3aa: CAWSVGVGPGELFF; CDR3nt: TGTGCCTGGAGTGTGGGGGTTGGTCCCGGGGAGCTGTTTTTT
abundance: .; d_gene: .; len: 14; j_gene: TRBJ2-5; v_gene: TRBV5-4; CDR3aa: CASSSGGAQETQYF; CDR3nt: TGTGCCAGCAGCTCAGGGGGGGCGCAAGAGACCCAGTACTTC
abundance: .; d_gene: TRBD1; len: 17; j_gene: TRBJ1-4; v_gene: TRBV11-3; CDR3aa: CASSLDLQGSANEKLFF; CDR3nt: TGTGCCAGCAGCTTAGATTTACAGGGGTCGGCTAATGAAAAACTGTTTTTT
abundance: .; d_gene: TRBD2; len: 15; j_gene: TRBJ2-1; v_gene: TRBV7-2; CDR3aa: CASTLTSGDYNEQFF; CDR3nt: TGTGCCAGCACCCTGACTAGCGGGGACTACAATGAGCAGTTCTTC
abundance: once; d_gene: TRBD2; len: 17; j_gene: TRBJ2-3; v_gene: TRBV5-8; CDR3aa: CASSVGTSGVNTDTQYF; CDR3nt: TGTGCCAGCAGCGTTGGGACTAGCGGGGTTAACACAGATACGCAGTATTTT
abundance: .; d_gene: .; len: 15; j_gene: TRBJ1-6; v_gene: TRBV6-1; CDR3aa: CASSDSSSYNSPLHF; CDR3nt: TGTGCCAGCAGTGACAGTAGCTCCTATAATTCACCCCTCCACTTT
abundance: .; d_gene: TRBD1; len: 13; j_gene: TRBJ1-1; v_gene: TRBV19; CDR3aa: CASEDRPSTEAFF; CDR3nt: TGTGCCAGTGAGGACAGGCCGAGCACTGAAGCTTTCTTT
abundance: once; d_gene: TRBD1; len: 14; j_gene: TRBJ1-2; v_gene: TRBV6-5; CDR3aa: CASSSPGTGNGYTF; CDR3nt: TGTGCCAGCAGTTCTCCCGGGACAGGGAATGGCTACACCTTC
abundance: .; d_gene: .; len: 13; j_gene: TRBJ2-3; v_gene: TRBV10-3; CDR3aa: CAISEWVADTQYF; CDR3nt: TGTGCCATCAGTGAGTGGGTGGCAGATACGCAGTATTTT
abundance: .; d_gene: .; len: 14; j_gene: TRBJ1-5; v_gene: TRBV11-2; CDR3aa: CASSLGSFNQPQHF; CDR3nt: TGTGCCAGCAGCTTAGGGTCTTTCAATCAGCCCCAGCATTTT
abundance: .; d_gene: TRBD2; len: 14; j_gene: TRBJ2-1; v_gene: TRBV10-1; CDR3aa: CASSTSGGFNEQFF; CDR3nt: TGCGCCAGCAGCACTAGCGGGGGTTTTAATGAGCAGTTCTTC
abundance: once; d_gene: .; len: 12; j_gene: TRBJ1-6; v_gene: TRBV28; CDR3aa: CASSLYNSPLHF; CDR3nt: TGTGCCAGCAGTTTATACAATTCACCCCTCCACTTT
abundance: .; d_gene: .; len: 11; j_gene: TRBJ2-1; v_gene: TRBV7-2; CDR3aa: CASSFGNEQFF; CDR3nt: TGTGCCAGCAGCTTTGGCAATGAGCAGTTCTTC
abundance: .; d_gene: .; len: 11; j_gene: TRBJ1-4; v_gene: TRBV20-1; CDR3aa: CSATTTEKLFF; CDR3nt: TGCAGTGCCACTACGACGGAAAAACTGTTTTTT
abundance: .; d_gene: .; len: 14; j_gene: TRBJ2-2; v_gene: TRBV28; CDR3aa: CASRRQLNTGELFF; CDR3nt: TGTGCCAGCAGGCGACAGCTTAACACCGGGGAGCTGTTTTTT
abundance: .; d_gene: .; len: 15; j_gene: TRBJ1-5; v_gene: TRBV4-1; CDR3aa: CASSQDSGGNQPQHF; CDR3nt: TGCGCCAGCAGCCAAGATTCTGGGGGCAATCAGCCCCAGCATTTT
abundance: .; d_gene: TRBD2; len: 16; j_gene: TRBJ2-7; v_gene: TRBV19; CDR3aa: CASSMFGASGSYEQYF; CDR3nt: TGTGCCAGTAGTATGTTCGGGGCTAGCGGGTCCTACGAGCAGTACTTC
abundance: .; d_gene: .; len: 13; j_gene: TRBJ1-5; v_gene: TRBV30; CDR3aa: CAWSVRGNQPQHF; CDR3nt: TGTGCCTGGAGTGTAAGAGGGAACCAGCCCCAGCATTTT
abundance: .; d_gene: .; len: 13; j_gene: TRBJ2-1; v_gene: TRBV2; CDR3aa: CASSVGTVNEQFF; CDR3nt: TGTGCCAGCAGTGTAGGTACAGTCAATGAGCAGTTCTTC
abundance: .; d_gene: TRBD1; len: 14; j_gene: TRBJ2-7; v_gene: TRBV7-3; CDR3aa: CASSLLGQGGEQYF; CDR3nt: TGTGCCAGCAGCTTATTGGGACAGGGCGGCGAGCAGTACTTC
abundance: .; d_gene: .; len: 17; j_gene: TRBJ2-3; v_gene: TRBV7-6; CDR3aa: CASSFFPAGASTDTQYF; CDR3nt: TGTGCCAGCAGCTTCTTCCCCGCAGGGGCGAGCACAGATACGCAGTATTTT
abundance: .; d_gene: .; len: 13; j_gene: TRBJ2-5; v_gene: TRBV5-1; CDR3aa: CASSPWSGETQYF; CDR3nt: TGCGCCAGCAGCCCCTGGTCCGGCGAGACCCAGTACTTC
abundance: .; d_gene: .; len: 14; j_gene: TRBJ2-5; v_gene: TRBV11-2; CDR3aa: CASTPGARQETQYF; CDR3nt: TGTGCCAGCACCCCAGGGGCGAGGCAAGAGACCCAGTACTTC
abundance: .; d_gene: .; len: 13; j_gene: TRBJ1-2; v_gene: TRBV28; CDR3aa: CASIPGANYGYTF; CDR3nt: TGTGCCAGCATCCCGGGGGCTAACTATGGCTACACCTTC
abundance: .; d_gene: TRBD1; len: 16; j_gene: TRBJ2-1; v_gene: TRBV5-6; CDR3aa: CASSLGDRGPYNEQFF; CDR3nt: TGTGCCAGCAGCTTGGGAGACAGGGGCCCCTACAATGAGCAGTTCTTC
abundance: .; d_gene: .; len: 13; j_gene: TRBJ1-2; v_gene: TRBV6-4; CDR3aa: CASRGTDVNGYTF; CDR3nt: TGTGCCAGCAGGGGAACAGACGTCAATGGCTACACCTTC
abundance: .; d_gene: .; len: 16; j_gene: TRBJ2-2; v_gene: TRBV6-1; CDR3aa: CASSDPSTPHAGELFF; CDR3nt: TGTGCCAGCAGTGACCCGTCAACCCCTCACGCCGGGGAGCTGTTTTTT
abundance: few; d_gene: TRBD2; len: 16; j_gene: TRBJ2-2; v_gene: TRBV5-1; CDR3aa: CASSFGLASNTGELFF; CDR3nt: TGCGCCAGCAGCTTCGGACTAGCCTCGAACACCGGGGAGCTGTTTTTT
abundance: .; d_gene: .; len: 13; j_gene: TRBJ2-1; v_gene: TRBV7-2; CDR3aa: CASSLDRYNEQFF; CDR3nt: TGTGCCAGCAGCTTAGACAGGTACAATGAGCAGTTCTTC